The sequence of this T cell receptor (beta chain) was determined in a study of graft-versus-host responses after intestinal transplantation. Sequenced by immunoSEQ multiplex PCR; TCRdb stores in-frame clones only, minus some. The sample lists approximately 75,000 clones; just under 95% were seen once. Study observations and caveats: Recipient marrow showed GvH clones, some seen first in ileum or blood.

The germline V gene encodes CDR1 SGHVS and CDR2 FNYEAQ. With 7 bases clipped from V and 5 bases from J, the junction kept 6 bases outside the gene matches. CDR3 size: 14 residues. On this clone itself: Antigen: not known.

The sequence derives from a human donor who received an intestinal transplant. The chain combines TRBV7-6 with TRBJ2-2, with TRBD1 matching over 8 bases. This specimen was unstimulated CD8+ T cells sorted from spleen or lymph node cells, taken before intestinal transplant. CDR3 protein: CASNPGQGTGELFF. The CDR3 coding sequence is TGTGCCAGCAACCCCGGACAGGGAACCGGGGAGCTGTTTTTT. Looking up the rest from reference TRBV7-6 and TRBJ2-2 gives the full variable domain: GAGVSQSPRYKVTKRGQDVALRCDPISGHVSLYWYRQALGQGPEFLTYFNYEAQQDKSGLPNDRFSAERPEGSISTLTIQRTEQRDSAMYRCASNPGQGTGELFFGEGSRLTVL.